This paragraph covers one T cell receptor beta chain sequence. What it recognizes is unknown. The data were taken from a study of cytomegalovirus exposure and HLA in healthy donors. Study-wide points: In a later analysis, a missense DCLRE1C variant was linked to TCR beta V- and J-gene trimming.

Germline CDR1 SGHNT, CDR2 YENEEA. Trimming cost V 6 bases and J 0 bases, with 8 bases left between them. The CDR3 loop spans 13 amino acids. The donors gave bone marrow, and they were healthy. Likely unrecorded immune exposures existed in these nominally healthy donors. The PCR used 60 Vbeta and 13 Jbeta primers. Data came from immunoSEQ multiplex PCR; TCRdb stores just in-frame clones and leaves some out. The table shows approximately 120,000 clones, with 60% to 80% occurring only once. The chain uses TRBV11-3 and TRBJ2-5; no reliable D call. The sample taken for sequencing was PBMCs. The TCR sequence derives from a human donor in good health. The CDR3, as DNA: TGTGCCAGCAGTGTAGACTACCAAGAGACCCAGTACTTC. This translates into CASSVDYQETQYF.